This TCR beta chain was found in a study of blood T cell repertoires in COVID-19. Study background: Both acute and convalescent COVID-19 samples were obtained from the United States, Italy and Spain. T cells, B-cell-depleted T cells, or PBMCs supplied cDNA or gDNA.

Original analysis: Amplified reference gene primers provided the basis for estimating nucleated cell counts. Profiled with immunoSEQ multiplex PCR; TCRdb holds only in-frame clones, not every one. V, J and clone size reflect that table, while D and trimming were determined from the DNA. The sample carries about 350,000 clones, 80% to 90% recorded once. The CDR3 runs to 14 residues. CDR1 and CDR2 from the germline V gene are ENHRY and SYGVKD. V was pared by 5 bases and J by 3 bases, with 2 bases of the junction left unmatched. This rearrangement joins TRBV10-3 to TRBJ2-7; 12 bases match TRBD2. This sequence was found in a woman in her 50s with COVID-19, enrolled during active disease. The source material was peripheral blood. CDR3 sequence: CAISWTSGDYEQYF. CDR3 sequence (DNA): TGTGCCATCAGTTGGACTAGCGGGGACTACGAGCAGTACTTC.